This TCR beta chain was captured by sequencing in a study of blood T cell repertoires in COVID-19. Study-level background: PBMCs, B-cell-depleted T cells, or T cells provided the cDNA or gDNA that made up the material.

The authors' processing: By means of reference gene primer amplification, nucleated cell counts were estimated. The assay was immunoSEQ multiplex PCR, and TCRdb's table has in-frame clones only and misses some. From that table come the V and J calls and clone size; the DNA was used to work out D and trimming. The sample shows about 240,000 clones, 82% of them seen only once. The CDR3 spans 14 residues. Germline CDR1 and CDR2: MNHEY and SVGAGI. The V gene lost 7 bases and the J gene lost 9 bases, with 21 bases spanning the gap. The TCR originated in a woman in her seventies with acute or convalescent COVID-19. The chain recombines TRBV6-5 with TRBJ2-5, with D maybe TRBD1 (5 bases). The specimen was peripheral blood. This CDR3 is CASNPGWQGIAQYF. CDR3 bases: TGTGCCAGCAACCCCGGCTGGCAGGGTATAGCCCAGTACTTC.